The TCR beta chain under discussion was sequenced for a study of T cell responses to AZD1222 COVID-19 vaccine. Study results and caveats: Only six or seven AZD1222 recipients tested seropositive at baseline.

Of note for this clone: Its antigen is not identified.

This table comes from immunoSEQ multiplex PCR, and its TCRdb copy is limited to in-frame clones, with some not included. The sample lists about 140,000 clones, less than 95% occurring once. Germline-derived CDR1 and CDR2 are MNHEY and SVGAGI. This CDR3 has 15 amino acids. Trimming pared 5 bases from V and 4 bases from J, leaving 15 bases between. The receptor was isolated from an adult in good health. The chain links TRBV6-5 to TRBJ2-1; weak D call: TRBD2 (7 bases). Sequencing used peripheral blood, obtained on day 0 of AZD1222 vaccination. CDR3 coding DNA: TGTGCCAGCAGTCCAATGGGGGGGGCTTACAATGAGCAGTTCTTC. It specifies CASSPMGGAYNEQFF.